The 20 T cell receptor beta chains given below trace back to one sample, sequenced in a study of T-cell memory formation after mild COVID-19 (dated by TCRdb to the early 2020s). The library relied on 5' RACE. The data were produced on an Illumina NovaSeq 6000. TCRdb's own reprocessing of the public reads used fastp at Q25 and MiXCR and kept productive beta chains. Every CDR3 protein is listed once, alongside the most common genes and DNA of its rows. The sample records fewer than 90,000 distinct CDR3 sequences, about 13% of which are singletons. Around two fifths of the sample comes from the top ten. Sequenced: PBMCs or a T cell subset sorted from them (not recorded which). The receptors here all came from a man aged 18 to 30 who had mild COVID-19 (a few samples of this study predate the infection). The sample titles of this study are shuffled in the database, so cell type and time point are left out; the donor was told from shared clones.

This clonotype was observed a handful of times. The J gene is TRBJ2-7, the V gene TRBV4-1, with 7 bases fitting TRBD2. This CDR3 is built from 16 residues. J lost 5 bases, V lost 4 bases, and 14 bases had no gene match. Germline loops: CDR1 MGHRA, CDR2 YSYEKL. As DNA, the CDR3 is TGCGCCAGCAGCCTCGCCCGGGGAGCGGGGTCCCACGAGCAGTACTTC. Translated: CASSLARGAGSHEQYF.

The V call is TRBV29-1, the J call TRBJ2-7; unclear D gene. The germline V gene encodes CDR1 SQVTM and CDR2 ANQGSEA. This CDR3 comprises 11 residues. V was cut by 4 bases and J by 4 bases, with 8 bases left in between. The CDR3 sequence: CSVGGQYEQYF. The CDR3 nucleotides are TGCAGCGTTGGGGGTCAGTACGAGCAGTACTTC.

This clonotype was picked up a small number of times. The V call is TRBV4-3, the J call TRBJ1-2; a weak D match, TRBD1 (5 bases). Germline CDR1 LGHNA, CDR2 YSLEER. CDR3 length equals 15 residues. V shed 0 bases and J shed 3 bases, with 11 bases lying between them. CDR3 bases: TGCGCCAGCAGCCAAGAAGAGGGGTCAGACTATGGCTACACCTTC. It translates to CASSQEEGSDYGYTF.

This clonotype was picked up a small number of times. The chain employs TRBV6-2 or TRBV6-3 and TRBJ2-3; D call uncertain. The V and J ends lost 2 bases and 0 bases respectively, with 6 bases between them. The CDR3 is 14 residues long. Looked up from germline, CDR1 is MNHEY and CDR2 is SVGEGT. In DNA form, the CDR3 reads TGTGCCAGCAGTTACCGCCCCAGCACAGATACGCAGTATTTT. It specifies CASSYRPSTDTQYF.

This chain uses TRBV6-5 with TRBJ2-6; D is tentatively TRBD1 or TRBD2 (6 bases each). This CDR3 has 18 residues. Trimming took off 6 bases at V and 4 bases at J, with 22 bases between the two ends. From germline, CDR1 is MNHEY and CDR2 SVGAGI. CDR3: CASSYGGLRGPGANVLTF. DNA of the CDR3: TGTGCCAGCAGCTACGGGGGCCTCAGAGGACCGGGGGCCAACGTCCTGACTTTC.

This sequence joins TRBV6-5 and TRBJ1-6; unclear D gene. CDR1 MNHEY and CDR2 SVGAGI come from the germline V gene. The CDR3 has 14 amino acids. Trimming removed 0 bases at V and 9 bases at J, with 9 bases between. CDR3 in DNA: TGTGCCAGCAGTTACTCCGGGAGCGGTTCACCCCTCCACTTT. Translating it yields CASSYSGSGSPLHF.

This clonotype was detected only a few times. This sequence joins TRBV2 and TRBJ1-2, with D perhaps TRBD1 (5 bases). The germline gives CDR1 SNHLY, CDR2 FYNNEI. Trimming took off 8 bases at V and 4 bases at J, with 11 bases between the two ends. This CDR3 contains 12 residues. The CDR3: CASGDGFYGYTF. CDR3 bases: TGTGCCAGCGGGGACGGCTTCTATGGCTACACCTTC.

The V gene is TRBV29-1, the J gene TRBJ2-1, with TRBD1 identical over 9 bases. Germline V gene data show CDR1 as SQVTM and CDR2 as ANQGSEA. Trimming at V came to 2 bases and at J to 9 bases, leaving 5 bases not matched to a gene. This CDR3 has 13 amino acids. The DNA of the CDR3 is TGCAGCGTTGAAAAACAGGGGGCGACTGAGCAGTTCTTC. Translation gives CSVEKQGATEQFF.

CDR3 DNA: TGCGCCAGCAGCCCGGGGCAGCCACTTGGTGAAAAACTGTTTTTT. It codes for CASSPGQPLGEKLFF. The chain links TRBV4-1 to TRBJ1-4; D is perhaps TRBD1 (5 bases). CDR1 is MGHRA, CDR2 YSYEKL, per germline. CDR3 length: 15 amino acids. Trimming removed 4 bases from V and 7 bases from J, with 16 bases in between.

The chain uses TRBV2 and TRBJ2-5; D remains ambiguous. Germline assignment: CDR1 SNHLY and CDR2 FYNNEI. CDR3 length: 14 amino acids. Trimming removed 2 bases at V and 0 bases at J, with 7 bases between. CDR3 protein: CASSERLYQETQYF. As DNA, the CDR3 is TGTGCCAGCAGTGAACGGCTGTACCAAGAGACCCAGTACTTC.

The table lists this clonotype with a few counts. The chain combines TRBV7-8 with TRBJ1-4; D remains ambiguous. The CDR3 is 14 residues long. Trimming left V 2 bases short and J 7 bases short, with 11 bases between. Germline V gene sequence: CDR1 SGHVS, CDR2 FQNEAQ. CDR3: CASSLMGLGEKLFF. In DNA, the CDR3 is TGTGCCAGCAGCTTAATGGGGTTGGGTGAAAAACTGTTTTTT.

This clonotype was detected a few times. This chain links TRBV21-1 with TRBJ2-4. TRBV21-1 is marked as a pseudogene. The CDR3 has 17 amino acids. CDR3 in DNA: TGTGCCAGCAGCAAAGTTTTGAAGGTGTGGGCCAAAAACATTCAGTACTTC. It is translated as CASSKVLKVWAKNIQYF.

The chain recombines TRBV27 with TRBJ1-2, with 7 bases fitting TRBD1. The germline V gene encodes CDR1 MNHEY and CDR2 SMNVEV (reference sequence). The J segment lost 4 bases and the V segment lost 8 bases, leaving 7 bases of the junction unmatched. The CDR3 runs 13 residues. The CDR3 reads CASRPTGVYGYTF. The CDR3 nucleotides read TGTGCCAGCCGCCCAACAGGGGTCTATGGCTACACCTTC.

The chain carries TRBV24-1 and TRBJ2-3; TRBD1 agrees at 10 bases. The J segment lost 5 bases and the V segment lost 4 bases, leaving 5 bases of the junction unmatched. The CDR3 extends over 15 amino acids. The germline V gene encodes CDR1 KGHDR and CDR2 SFDVKD. CDR3 sequence (DNA): TGTGCCACCAGTGAGAGACAGGGGGCAGGAGATACGCAGTATTTT. This translates into CATSERQGAGDTQYF.

V is TRBV6-2 or TRBV6-3 and J is TRBJ2-7; tentatively, D is TRBD1 (7 bases). This CDR3 has 12 residues. Trimming pared 7 bases from V and 4 bases from J, leaving 11 bases between. CDR1 is MNHEY, CDR2 SVGEGT, per germline. This CDR3 is CASKAGGYEQYV. In DNA, the CDR3 is TGTGCCAGCAAGGCAGGGGGGTACGAGCAGTACGTC.

This clonotype was found a few times. The genes are TRBV7-7 and TRBJ2-5, with TRBD2 identical over 11 bases. This CDR3 has 11 residues. Germline V gene sequence: CDR1 SSHAT, CDR2 FNYEAQ (reference sequence). The CDR3 nucleotides read TGTGCTAGCGGGGGGGGCGAGACCCAGTACTTC. Translation gives CASGGGETQYF.

This chain connects TRBV7-2 to TRBJ1-2; maybe TRBD1 (5 bases). CDR1 SGHTA and CDR2 FQGNSA come from the germline V gene. V lost 1 base and J lost 4, with 10 bases in between. CDR3 length equals 14 residues. The CDR3 protein is CASSLGGAGYGYTF. The CDR3 DNA sequence: TGTGCCAGCAGCTTAGGCGGGGCTGGCTATGGCTACACCTTC.

This rearrangement joins TRBV18 to TRBJ2-1; maybe TRBD1 (5 bases). The V end was cut by 0 bases, the J end by 6 bases, with 12 bases between. In germline, CDR1 is KGHSH, CDR2 LQKENI. The CDR3 extends over 15 amino acids. CDR3 nucleotides: TGTGCCAGCTCACCACCGCTAGGGGTAGGCAATGAGCAGTTCTTC. It is translated as CASSPPLGVGNEQFF.

The gene calls are TRBV7-2 and TRBJ2-3, with D perhaps matching TRBD2 (7 bases). The CDR3 is made up of 15 amino acids. The germline gives CDR1 SGHTA, CDR2 FQGNSA. V lost 5 bases and J lost 1, with 13 bases in between. The DNA of the CDR3 is TGTGCCAGCAGCGTCGGGGGGCGGGGCACAGATACGCAGTATTTT. Residues: CASSVGGRGTDTQYF.

A few counts support this clonotype. This chain's CDR3 is CASSQAPRLGAGELFF. CDR3 sequence (DNA): TGCGCCAGCAGCCAAGCACCGAGACTAGGGGCCGGGGAGCTGTTTTTT. The V call is TRBV4-1, the J call TRBJ2-2, with D possibly being TRBD2 (6 bases). Trimming stripped 1 base from V and 6 bases from J, with 15 bases between. The CDR3 spans 16 residues. Germline V gene lookup returns CDR1 MGHRA and CDR2 YSYEKL.